A single sample is the source of the 25 T cell receptor beta chains below, sequenced in a study of beta chain features in type 1 diabetes. Since all of the isolated RNA was reverse transcribed, expressed TCRB transcripts were what got sequenced. TCRdb's copy holds only in-frame clones and misses some; the assay was immunoSEQ multiplex PCR. The sample includes approximately 140,000 clones, 9.5% to 10% of them seen just once. Sample: central memory CD4+ T cells from blood. The origin of the receptors is a woman aged 35 to 49 in good health.

The chain's CDR3 is CASSRDREEAFF. The CDR3 bases are TGTGCCAGCAGCCGGGACAGGGAAGAAGCTTTCTTT. V gene TRBV5-4 combines with J gene TRBJ1-1, with 9 positions matching TRBD1. CDR1 is SGHNT, CDR2 YYREEE, per germline (reference sequence). The J segment lost 8 bases and the V segment lost 4 bases, leaving 3 bases of the junction unmatched. The CDR3 is 12 residues long.

The chain's CDR3 is CASSEERNIQYF. Here the CDR3 DNA reads TGTGCCAGCAGCGAGGAAAGAAACATTCAGTACTTC. The chain uses TRBV6-1 and TRBJ2-4; D gene unclear. With 6 bases removed from V and 6 bases from J, the gap between germline ends came to 9 bases. Germline CDR1 is MNHNS and CDR2 is SASEGT. The CDR3 is 12 amino acids.

The V call is TRBV19, the J call TRBJ2-3, with 9 bases identical to TRBD1. J lost 4 bases, V lost 3 bases, and 8 bases had no gene match. From germline, CDR1 is LNHDA and CDR2 SQIVND (reference sequence). This CDR3 has 16 residues. The CDR3 bases are TGTGCCAGTAGTATCAGGGGACAGGGAATGGCAGATACGCAGTATTTT. It codes for CASSIRGQGMADTQYF.

This clone has only a few counts. This chain links TRBV7-2 with TRBJ1-2; possible D gene TRBD1, 5 bases. The germline CDR1 and CDR2 sequences are SGHTA and FQGNSA. The V end lost 5 bases, the J end lost 2 bases, and 12 bases lay between the germline ends. This CDR3 comprises 14 residues. The CDR3 loop is CASSQGSGNYGYTF. The CDR3 DNA is TGTGCCAGCAGCCAAGGATCAGGGAACTATGGCTACACCTTC.

The chain recombines TRBV4-3 with TRBJ2-1; 8 nucleotides align to TRBD2. Germline CDR1 and CDR2: LGHNA and YSLEER. The CDR3 runs to 13 residues. The V gene end was trimmed by 2 bases and the J gene end by 7 bases; junction bases not matched to a gene: 1. The CDR3 reads CASSQRGGNEQFF. As DNA, the CDR3 is TGCGCCAGCAGCCAACGGGGGGGTAATGAGCAGTTCTTC.

This CDR3 is CASSETRRVAYGYTF. The CDR3 nucleotides are TGTGCCAGCAGTGAGACGCGGCGGGTAGCGTATGGCTACACCTTC. V and J are TRBV6-1 and TRBJ1-2, with no clear D. Deletions cut 3 bases from V and 5 bases from J, with 16 bases between. Per germline, CDR1 MNHNS and CDR2 SASEGT. The CDR3 covers 15 residues.

The rearrangement links TRBV5-4 to TRBJ1-4, with 7 positions matching TRBD1. The ends lost 6 bases at V and 5 bases at J; junction bases unmatched: 7. This CDR3 has 14 residues. Germline CDR1 reads SGHNT; CDR2 reads YYREEE (reference sequence). Here the CDR3 reads CASNWDSKNEKLFF. CDR3 coding DNA: TGTGCCAGCAATTGGGACAGCAAGAATGAAAAACTGTTTTTT. The variable domain in full, completed from reference TRBV5-4 and TRBJ1-4, reads ETGVTQSPTHLIKTRGQQVTLRCSSQSGHNTVSWYQQALGQGPQFIFQYYREEENGRGNFPPRFSGLQFPNYSSELNVNALELDDSALYLCASNWDSKNEKLFFGSGTQLSVL.

J is TRBJ1-6 and V is TRBV14; no clear D. The length of the CDR3 is 14 residues. The V end lost 2 bases, the J end lost 10 bases, and 12 bases lay between the germline ends. The germline gives CDR1 SGHDN, CDR2 FVKESK. The CDR3 loop is CASSQNSRTSPLHF. CDR3 sequence (DNA): TGTGCCAGCAGCCAAAACAGTCGAACCTCACCCCTCCACTTT.

The chain links TRBV6-5 to TRBJ2-7; D perhaps matches TRBD2 (5 bases). V dropped 5 bases and J dropped 3 bases, with 5 bases sitting between them. Germline V CDR1 and CDR2: MNHEY, SVGAGI. This CDR3 has 11 amino acids. The CDR3 loop reads CASSRDYEQYF. As DNA, the CDR3 is TGTGCCAGCAGTCGGGACTACGAGCAGTACTTC.

This chain links TRBV2 with TRBJ2-3; D might be TRBD1 (6 bases). Germline loops: CDR1 SNHLY, CDR2 FYNNEI. There are 13 residues in the CDR3. The germline V and J ends were trimmed by 4 bases and 10 bases, with 15 bases remaining between them. For the CDR3, the DNA is TGTGCCAGCAGTGTGGGGGCCCAGCGCGCGCAGTATTTT. Translating it yields CASSVGAQRAQYF.

This clone has only a few counts. This chain connects TRBV10-1 to TRBJ2-3; D might be TRBD1 (5 bases). The CDR3 has 13 amino acids. Trimming took 6 bases from V and 3 from J, leaving 10 bases between them. CDR1 is WNHNN and CDR2 is SYGVQD in the germline V gene (reference sequence). The CDR3 region has the DNA TGCGCCAGCAGCATGCAGGGAACAGATACGCAGTATTTT. It translates to CASSMQGTDTQYF.

There are a few counts of this clone. The chain uses TRBV5-6 and TRBJ2-2, with 13 nucleotides matching TRBD2. The V gene's germline CDR1 is SGHDT and CDR2 YYEEEE. The J segment lost 5 bases and the V segment lost 4 bases, leaving 5 bases of the junction unmatched. CDR3 length: 16 residues. The CDR3: CASSPTTSGGTGELFF. CDR3 nucleotide sequence: TGTGCCAGCAGCCCAACGACTAGCGGGGGGACCGGGGAGCTGTTTTTT.

V is TRBV4-2 and J is TRBJ2-7; 8 bases agree with TRBD2. The germline gives CDR1 LGHNA, CDR2 YNFKEQ. The CDR3 is 15 residues long. J was trimmed by 1 base and V by 0 bases; bases with no gene match: 2. The CDR3 sequence is CASSQDERGSYEQYF. The CDR3 nucleotides read TGTGCCAGCAGCCAAGATGAGCGGGGGTCCTACGAGCAGTACTTC.

This rearrangement joins TRBV9 to TRBJ2-7, with a weak D call TRBD1 (8 bases). Germline lookup yields CDR1 SGDLS and CDR2 YYNGEE. This CDR3 region has 15 residues. V lost 3 bases and J 3 bases, leaving 16 bases between the germline ends. The CDR3 DNA follows: TGTGCCAGCAGCGAGGGGGGGACAGGAGGCTACGAGCAGTACTTC. Its protein is CASSEGGTGGYEQYF.

This clone appeared a few times. V gene TRBV12-5 combines with J gene TRBJ2-7, with 8 positions matching TRBD1. This CDR3 comprises 16 residues. The J segment lost 6 bases and the V segment lost 5 bases, leaving 15 bases of the junction unmatched. CDR1 is LGHNT and CDR2 is FRNRAP in the germline V gene. The CDR3 loop is CASGPGTGFNQGEQYF. The CDR3 nucleotides read TGTGCTAGTGGTCCCGGGACAGGTTTCAACCAGGGCGAGCAGTACTTC.

This chain connects TRBV5-1 to TRBJ2-5; a possible D gene is TRBD2 (6 bases). The CDR3 totals 13 residues. In germline, CDR1 is SGHRS, CDR2 YFSETQ. The ends were cut back, 5 bases at V and 5 bases at J, with 13 bases in the middle. The CDR3 DNA follows: TGCGCCAGCAGAGAGCGGGCAGAGGAGACCCAGTACTTC. This translates into CASRERAEETQYF.

This clone was observed once. V usage is TRBV6-5 and J usage is TRBJ2-7; tentative D call: TRBD2 (5 bases). Germline CDR1 reads MNHEY; CDR2 reads SVGAGI. This CDR3 spans 11 amino acids. V lost 11 bases, J lost 2 bases, and 10 bases lay in between. The chain's CDR3 is CAARGTYEQYF. As DNA, the CDR3 is TGTGCCGCCAGAGGGACCTACGAGCAGTACTTC.

This rearrangement joins TRBV7-2 to TRBJ1-2; 7 bases match TRBD1. The CDR3 runs 15 residues. V shed 0 bases and J 5 bases; nucleotides not matched to a gene: 6. Germline CDR1 reads SGHTA; CDR2 reads FQGNSA. The CDR3, as DNA: TGTGCCAGCAGCTTAGCGTCAGGGGGAAATTATGGCTACACCTTC. Protein product: CASSLASGGNYGYTF. The whole variable domain, remainder taken from reference TRBV7-2 and TRBJ1-2, is GAGVSQSPSNKVTEKGKDVELRCDPISGHTALYWYRQSLGQGLEFLIYFQGNSAPDKSGLPSDRFSAERTGGSVSTLTIQRTQQEDSAVYLCASSLASGGNYGYTFGSGTRLTVV.

The rearrangement links TRBV5-1 to TRBJ2-5; 9 bases align to TRBD2. The CDR3 runs 15 residues. Trimming took 2 bases from V and 0 from J; bases not matched to a gene: 2. The germline V gene has CDR1 SGHRS and CDR2 YFSETQ. Here the CDR3 reads CASSLASGDQETQYF. The CDR3 coding sequence is TGCGCCAGCAGCTTAGCTAGCGGGGACCAAGAGACCCAGTACTTC.

The chain is built from TRBV5-4 and TRBJ2-5; 14 bases match TRBD2. The CDR3 spans 17 residues. After removal of 1 base from V and 2 bases from J, the junction contained 4 bases not matched to a gene. Germline V lookup: CDR1 SGHNT, CDR2 YYREEE (reference sequence). The CDR3 loop is CASSLWGLAGVQETQYF. DNA of the CDR3: TGTGCCAGCAGCTTGTGGGGACTAGCGGGGGTGCAAGAGACCCAGTACTTC.

The chain combines TRBV6-1 with TRBJ1-1; TRBD1 agrees at 8 bases. The germline CDR1 and CDR2 sequences are MNHNS and SASEGT. This CDR3 is 14 amino acids long. V lost 3 bases, J lost 6 bases, and 6 bases stayed unmatched. The CDR3, as DNA: TGTGCCAGCAGTGAGACCCGGACAGGGTCTGAAGCTTTCTTT. It codes for CASSETRTGSEAFF.

In this sample, this clone turned up a few times. The rearrangement uses TRBV27 and TRBJ2-1; 8 nucleotides agree with TRBD1. There are 15 residues in the CDR3. V gave up 6 bases and J gave up 5 bases; unmatched junction bases: 9. Germline CDR1 MNHEY, CDR2 SMNVEV (reference sequence). Here the CDR3 reads CASSLILTGDNEQFF. The CDR3 nucleotides are TGTGCCAGCAGCCTAATCCTGACAGGGGACAATGAGCAGTTCTTC.

The rearrangement links TRBV2 to TRBJ2-3; 7 bases line up with TRBD2. With 4 bases clipped from V and 0 bases from J, the junction kept 4 bases outside the gene matches. The V gene's germline CDR1 is SNHLY and CDR2 FYNNEI. The CDR3 has 15 amino acids. This CDR3 is CASSGRGGSTDTQYF. CDR3 nucleotide sequence: TGTGCCAGCAGTGGTCGCGGGGGAAGCACAGATACGCAGTATTTT. Using reference TRBV2 and TRBJ2-3 for the parts outside the CDR3, the full variable domain is EPEVTQTPSHQVTQMGQEVILRCVPISNHLYFYWYRQILGQKVEFLVSFYNNEISEKSEIFDDQFSVERPDGSNFTLKIRSTKLEDSAMYFCASSGRGGSTDTQYFGPGTRLTVL.

The table lists this clone with a few counts. In nucleotides, the CDR3 is TGTGCCAGTAGTCTAGGACAGTACAATGAGCAGTTCTTC. This translates into CASSLGQYNEQFF. The gene calls are TRBV19 and TRBJ2-1, with a tentative D call TRBD1 (6 bases). Germline V gene data show CDR1 as LNHDA and CDR2 as SQIVND (reference sequence). V was pared by 5 bases and J by 4 bases, with 9 bases between. CDR3 length: 13 residues.

This clone was detected a few times. The gene calls are TRBV18 and TRBJ1-2; D perhaps matches TRBD1 (6 bases). The CDR3 sequence is 14 residues long. CDR1 is KGHSH, CDR2 LQKENI, per germline. V lost 2 bases, J lost 4 bases, and 11 bases lay in between. CDR3 in amino acids: CASSPDRPPYGYTF. In DNA form, the CDR3 reads TGTGCCAGCTCACCAGACAGGCCGCCCTATGGCTACACCTTC.